These T cell receptor beta chains were read from a single sample in a study of CD8+CD57+ T cells in acquired aplastic anemia. One entry per CDR3 protein, called by TCRdb with MiXCR from the reads. The repertoire holds about 180,000 distinct CDR3 sequences, around 45% seen once, with about 2.9% in the top ten. The sequenced sample was sorted CD4+, CD8+, or CD8+CD57+ T cells (not recorded which) from PBMCs. All receptors derive from a human donor in good health. Both conserved end residues are trimmed from each CDR3.

CDR3 protein: ASSESIGAGHGYT; J gene: TRBJ1-2; V gene: TRBV2
CDR3 protein: ASGVRADTQY; J gene: TRBJ2-5; V gene: TRBV10-3
CDR3 protein: ASSRQYKQY; J gene: TRBJ2-7; V gene: TRBV3-1
CDR3 protein: ATSQGHPSTDTQY; J gene: TRBJ2-3; V gene: TRBV24-1
CDR3 protein: ASSVGPGVGSYEQY; J gene: TRBJ2-7; V gene: TRBV9
CDR3 protein: ATSDSSGGRETQY; J gene: TRBJ2-5; V gene: TRBV24-1
CDR3 protein: ASSPGRNTKDTQY; J gene: TRBJ2-3; V gene: TRBV5-1
CDR3 protein: ASAGGAANEKLF; J gene: TRBJ1-4; V gene: TRBV19
CDR3 protein: ASSSLEYEQY; J gene: TRBJ2-7; V gene: TRBV7-4
CDR3 protein: ASSISGNYGYT; J gene: TRBJ1-2; V gene: TRBV19
CDR3 protein: ASSGQEGQPQH; J gene: TRBJ1-5; V gene: TRBV10-3
CDR3 protein: ASSPQGETEAF; J gene: TRBJ1-1; V gene: TRBV10-1
CDR3 protein: SASTGTEAF; J gene: TRBJ1-1; V gene: TRBV20-1
CDR3 protein: ASSSGTTLSGANVLT; J gene: TRBJ2-6; V gene: TRBV5-6
CDR3 protein: ASSQQGGTGELV; J gene: TRBJ2-2; V gene: TRBV3-1
CDR3 protein: ASSLEAPNSYEQY; J gene: TRBJ2-7; V gene: TRBV7-8
CDR3 protein: AISEAGADTEAF; J gene: TRBJ1-1; V gene: TRBV10-3
CDR3 protein: ASSLTLNSGDIEQY; J gene: TRBJ2-7; V gene: TRBV7-6
CDR3 protein: ASGSTPGGEQY; J gene: TRBJ2-7; V gene: TRBV12-5
CDR3 protein: ATSRDSTGWSTEAF; J gene: TRBJ1-1; V gene: TRBV15
CDR3 protein: ASRRGLNEKLF; J gene: TRBJ1-4; V gene: TRBV2
CDR3 protein: ASSMWRNEQF; J gene: TRBJ2-1; V gene: TRBV19
CDR3 protein: ASTNPNTEAF; J gene: TRBJ1-1; V gene: TRBV2
CDR3 protein: SARDNSFGYT; J gene: TRBJ1-2; V gene: TRBV20-1
CDR3 protein: ASSLLGGNEQY; J gene: TRBJ2-7; V gene: TRBV28
CDR3 protein: SVELETGLGY; J gene: TRBJ2-7; V gene: TRBV29-1
CDR3 protein: ASSIWIGRTGEARGYT; J gene: TRBJ1-2; V gene: TRBV19
CDR3 protein: SAGDGIKTIQY; J gene: TRBJ2-4; V gene: TRBV20-1
CDR3 protein: SASVAGNVYEQH; J gene: TRBJ2-7; V gene: TRBV20-1
CDR3 protein: ASSLMGNSPLH; J gene: TRBJ1-6; V gene: TRBV5-1
CDR3 protein: ASSTEVRSGNTIY; J gene: TRBJ1-3; V gene: TRBV19
CDR3 protein: SVEDLSPKGPEQY; J gene: TRBJ2-7; V gene: TRBV29-1
CDR3 protein: ASSSAGRTYEQY; J gene: TRBJ2-7; V gene: TRBV6-5
CDR3 protein: ASSLSWLEAGELF; J gene: TRBJ2-2; V gene: TRBV5-6
CDR3 protein: SARRSANQNEQF; J gene: TRBJ2-1; V gene: TRBV20-1
CDR3 protein: ASSRQDRVYGEQY; J gene: TRBJ2-7; V gene: TRBV3-1
CDR3 protein: ASSPKEDYGYT; J gene: TRBJ1-2; V gene: TRBV10-3
CDR3 protein: ASSKALLDTQY; J gene: TRBJ2-3; V gene: TRBV7-3
CDR3 protein: ASSSRAGDTDTQY; J gene: TRBJ2-3; V gene: TRBV9
CDR3 protein: ASSLVSYNERF; J gene: TRBJ2-1; V gene: TRBV7-3
CDR3 protein: ASSARQGGSGANVLT; J gene: TRBJ2-6; V gene: TRBV6-1
CDR3 protein: ASSLTTDTQY; J gene: TRBJ2-3; V gene: TRBV2
CDR3 protein: ASSPRGGGANSPLH; J gene: TRBJ1-6; V gene: TRBV9
CDR3 protein: ASSERSGVIPESAGELF; J gene: TRBJ2-2; V gene: TRBV10-1
CDR3 protein: ASSLRLSNQPQH; J gene: TRBJ1-5; V gene: TRBV12-3/TRBV12-4